This T cell receptor beta chain was recorded in a study of T cell clonality in common variable immunodeficiency (dated by TCRdb to between 2015 and 2016). Overall study outcomes, separate from this receptor: Patient heterogeneity within the CVID cohort put limits on correlating repertoire features with clinical complications. Fewer TCRbeta clones were shared among CVID subjects than among healthy controls (p < 0.0001). The authors noted that sequencing repertoires of T cell subpopulations would be needed to clarify what caused the increased clonality in CVID. Even though DNA input was equal, the average per sample came to about 81,820 unique sequences for controls compared with about 31,547 for CVID samples. TCRbeta clonality was higher in CVID subjects than in healthy controls (t-test p = 0.018), and the increase was most characteristic of about a third of subjects. CVID TCRbeta sequences were reported to have fewer deletions and N-nucleotide insertions and to lack highly modified clones with 13 or more V deletions.

The CDR3 sequence holds 15 residues, the cysteine and phenylalanine included. The DNA has 36 bases, all within the CDR3, and is read from base 1. Deletion took 11 bases off V and 1 base off J, with a span of 18 bases between the germline ends. The germline V gene (reference sequence) gives CDR1 as LNHDA and CDR2 as SQIVND. This clone occurred a few times. Its antigen target is currently unknown. The read halts 3 residues ahead of the CDR3 end, with the missing end drawn from the germline J gene. Equivalent amounts of genomic DNA from CVID and control samples were used as sequencing input. For every sample, a 60 bp segment covering the rearranged TCRbeta CDR3 region was amplified and then sequenced. The immunoSEQ assay, a bias-corrected multiplex PCR combined with high-throughput sequencing, was used to amplify TCRbeta. Processing in the source paper ran as follows. Every unique nucleotide sequence was considered a clone and was annotated with V, D and J genes, copy number and frequency. Sequences were labeled productive if in frame, and non-productive if out of frame or containing stop codons. Clonality was calculated from Shannon's entropy as previously described. Mean CDR3 Kyte-Doolittle hydropathy was derived from the predicted amino acid sequences of productive clones. Using the R hclust function, scaled V gene usage was clustered hierarchically with Manhattan distance and complete linkage. Clone sharing by CDR3 amino acid sequence was assessed by resampling 12 repertoires per group over 100 rounds. The repertoires were searched for 70 published EBV-specific TCRbeta sequences and a few hundred published CMV-specific TCRbeta sequences. A couple of CVID samples that yielded fewer than 10,000 sequences were excluded from the analysis, so approximately 38 CVID repertoires were retained. TCRdb's version of the immuneACCESS table is confined to in-frame rearrangements and falls short of the full clone set. An unresolved V gene accounts for under half of the shortfall where checked; the remainder is of unknown origin. Clone size and V and J calls were adopted from that table, with D and trimming inferred from the DNA. Across this sample, roughly 42,000 clones were tabulated and none appeared just once. Around 5.8% of the sample is held by the ten biggest clonotypes.

CVID was diagnosed by standard criteria: serum IgG, IgA and/or IgM reduced below normal range, plus specific antibody deficiency. A total of about 44 subjects (roughly 15 female and roughly 30 male; age range roughly 9 to 64 years, mean age 40) were included in the CVID group. Most CVID patients and most healthy controls were of Caucasian heritage. At the time of study participation, every CVID subject had been on replacement immunoglobulin therapy for at least one year. When blood was collected, none of the CVID subjects were ill or on immunomodulatory or immunosuppressive medication. From each donor, 5 to 8 ml of heparinized peripheral whole blood was collected. Genomic DNA from adults with common variable immune deficiency (CVID) and from healthy adult controls was used for sequencing of TCRbeta CDR3 repertoires. Diluted blood was subjected to density centrifugation over Hypaque 1077 or Ficoll-Paque for isolation of peripheral blood mononuclear cells. Genomic DNA was obtained from unsorted mononuclear cells through either Qiagen column purification or a centrifugation-based method.

Sequencing input: peripheral blood mononuclear cells. The clonotype was recovered from a human donor with common variable immunodeficiency. The chain employs TRBV19 and TRBJ1-5; the D gene lacks a confident call. The CDR3 amino acid sequence is: CASKIPERSNQPQHF. The covered CDR3 bases are TGTGCCTCGAAAATCCCCGAACGGAGCAATCAGCCC.